The rows below give T cell receptor beta chains drawn from one sample of a study of beta chain features in type 1 diabetes. Clones were sequenced by immunoSEQ multiplex PCR, and TCRdb holds only the in-frame ones, with some missing. The data contain about 200,000 clones, roughly 11% of them singletons. Sequencing was performed on central memory CD4+ T cells from blood. These receptors were collected from a man in his late teens or twenties in good health. The CDR3 runs from the conserved cysteine through the conserved F or W. Fields, in order: J gene, V gene, CDR3 protein.

j_call: TRBJ2-5; v_call: TRBV30; cdr3_aa: CAWSERGETQYF
j_call: TRBJ2-2; v_call: TRBV9; cdr3_aa: CASSVDVFTGELFF
j_call: TRBJ1-2; v_call: TRBV28; cdr3_aa: CASTPAGAGSNYGYTF
j_call: TRBJ2-1; v_call: TRBV2; cdr3_aa: CASRGTRRSTYNEQFF
j_call: TRBJ1-3; v_call: TRBV5-6; cdr3_aa: CASSLRARPSSGNTIYF
j_call: TRBJ2-3; v_call: TRBV5-5; cdr3_aa: CASSLGPSRDTQYF
j_call: TRBJ1-3; v_call: TRBV7-2; cdr3_aa: CASSSGFSGNTIYF
j_call: TRBJ2-7; v_call: TRBV27; cdr3_aa: CASSGHDRVGEQYF
j_call: TRBJ2-7; v_call: TRBV2; cdr3_aa: CASSEVKAGLYEQYF
j_call: TRBJ1-1; v_call: TRBV5-4; cdr3_aa: CASSLDKGAAGAFF
j_call: TRBJ2-6; v_call: TRBV7-2; cdr3_aa: CASSFRGTGANVLTF
j_call: TRBJ2-7; v_call: TRBV27; cdr3_aa: CASSLGTLRVYEQYF
j_call: TRBJ2-3; v_call: TRBV7-2; cdr3_aa: CASSLGLARDTQYF
j_call: TRBJ2-5; v_call: TRBV7-9; cdr3_aa: CASSPGTIGKTQYF
j_call: TRBJ2-7; v_call: TRBV18; cdr3_aa: CASSPPSVVRGEQYF
j_call: TRBJ2-7; v_call: TRBV7-2; cdr3_aa: CASSSGLISIRQYF
j_call: TRBJ2-7; v_call: TRBV7-7; cdr3_aa: CASSLAEGGEQYF
j_call: TRBJ2-5; v_call: TRBV9; cdr3_aa: CASSVPGGGETQYF
j_call: TRBJ2-3; v_call: TRBV4-1; cdr3_aa: CASSHSWDTGQGTQYF
j_call: TRBJ2-3; v_call: TRBV2; cdr3_aa: CASSEEGVGGDTQYF
j_call: TRBJ2-6; v_call: TRBV18; cdr3_aa: CASSPPGHVLTF
j_call: TRBJ2-1; v_call: TRBV19; cdr3_aa: CASSIEVLREQFF
j_call: TRBJ2-2; v_call: TRBV5-1; cdr3_aa: CASSLVGAGELFF
j_call: TRBJ2-2; v_call: TRBV4-2; cdr3_aa: CASSQTSLDGELFF
j_call: TRBJ2-7; v_call: TRBV6-6; cdr3_aa: CASSYDEGATYEQYF
j_call: TRBJ2-7; v_call: TRBV11-2; cdr3_aa: CASSYGDSSSYEQYF
j_call: TRBJ2-2; v_call: TRBV29-1; cdr3_aa: CSVDREGTGELFF
j_call: TRBJ2-1; v_call: TRBV30; cdr3_aa: CAWKRVGTTYNEQFF
j_call: TRBJ2-2; v_call: TRBV14; cdr3_aa: CASRFGLAGGVGTGELFF
j_call: TRBJ2-6; v_call: TRBV7-8; cdr3_aa: CASSLERGISGANVLTF
j_call: TRBJ2-3; v_call: TRBV10-3; cdr3_aa: CAISEPRGWTSTDTQYF
j_call: TRBJ2-3; v_call: TRBV7-2; cdr3_aa: CASSLASGSLDTQYF
j_call: TRBJ2-3; v_call: TRBV13; cdr3_aa: CASSLAGGLDTQYF
j_call: TRBJ1-5; v_call: TRBV23-1; cdr3_aa: CASIPGGGNQPQHF
j_call: TRBJ2-7; v_call: TRBV4-2; cdr3_aa: CASSLEAGHEEQYF
j_call: TRBJ1-1; v_call: TRBV5-4; cdr3_aa: CASRSRQGLRGNTEAFF
j_call: TRBJ2-7; v_call: TRBV7-2; cdr3_aa: CASSLVGSNPQSSYEQYF
j_call: TRBJ1-1; v_call: TRBV7-9; cdr3_aa: CASSLTGNTEAFF
j_call: TRBJ1-5; v_call: TRBV5-8; cdr3_aa: CASSPTGGWDQPQHF
j_call: TRBJ1-2; v_call: TRBV2; cdr3_aa: CASSPTGGGYGYTF
j_call: TRBJ2-3; v_call: TRBV30; cdr3_aa: CAQRTRRTDTQYF
j_call: TRBJ2-3; v_call: TRBV27; cdr3_aa: CASRRDLGRGDTQYF
j_call: TRBJ2-3; v_call: TRBV9; cdr3_aa: CASSGQRTAADTQYF
j_call: TRBJ2-5; v_call: TRBV7-6; cdr3_aa: CASSADRKETQYF
j_call: TRBJ2-6; v_call: TRBV5-1; cdr3_aa: CASSAAGTMISGANVLTF
j_call: TRBJ2-3; v_call: TRBV14; cdr3_aa: CASSLWASGALTDTQYF
j_call: TRBJ2-1; v_call: TRBV29-1; cdr3_aa: CSVDTGPSYNEQFF
j_call: TRBJ2-3; v_call: TRBV10-3; cdr3_aa: CAISGWTSGGTDTQYF
j_call: TRBJ2-2; v_call: TRBV7-3; cdr3_aa: CASGERDHGELFF
j_call: TRBJ1-2; v_call: TRBV14; cdr3_aa: CASSQDRGGGYTF
j_call: TRBJ1-1; v_call: TRBV14; cdr3_aa: CASSHQGGVSEAFF
j_call: TRBJ2-7; v_call: TRBV6-1; cdr3_aa: CASSETAGRSYEQYF
j_call: TRBJ2-3; v_call: TRBV4-3; cdr3_aa: CASSYPAGSTDTQYF
j_call: TRBJ2-7; v_call: TRBV28; cdr3_aa: CASSTPRGLGAYEQYF
j_call: TRBJ2-1; v_call: TRBV5-1; cdr3_aa: CASSLDTGIVDEQFF
j_call: TRBJ1-2; v_call: TRBV19; cdr3_aa: CASQEQGRTYGYTF
j_call: TRBJ2-1; v_call: TRBV6-1; cdr3_aa: CASSEYPAGVYEQFF
j_call: TRBJ1-5; v_call: TRBV30; cdr3_aa: CAWIRLRPQHF
j_call: TRBJ1-4; v_call: TRBV27; cdr3_aa: CASSSGGWGEKLFF